This T cell receptor (beta chain) was observed in a study of blood T cell dynamics during melanoma immunotherapy. Here immunoSEQ multiplex PCR was the method, and the copy in TCRdb shows in-frame clones only, minus some. The sample consists of over 14,000 clones, more than 75% of them appearing once. The CDR3 loop spans 13 amino acids. The germline CDR1 and CDR2 sequences are SGHDT and YYEEEE. V dropped 4 bases and J dropped 5 bases, with 12 bases sitting between them. Time point reported: pre-treatment baseline. Prior systemic cancer therapy, immunosuppressant use and other active malignancies excluded patients.

This TCR derives from a human donor with melanoma. The chain employs TRBV5-6 and TRBJ2-5; D not resolved. The starting material was blood, obtained from a patient treated with checkpoint blockade. CDR3 amino acids: CASSPGPSETQYF. As DNA, the CDR3 is TGTGCCAGCAGCCCGGGCCCAAGTGAGACCCAGTACTTC. The variable domain in full, completed from reference TRBV5-6 and TRBJ2-5, reads DAGVTQSPTHLIKTRGQQVTLRCSPKSGHDTVSWYQQALGQGPQFIFQYYEEEERQRGNFPDRFSGHQFPNYSSELNVNALLLGDSALYLCASSPGPSETQYFGPGTRLLVL.